The 21 T cell receptor beta chains listed next were all sequenced from one sample in a study of T cell changes during pregnancy in multiple sclerosis. Clones were sequenced by immunoSEQ multiplex PCR, and TCRdb holds only the in-frame ones, with some missing. This table holds roughly 100,000 clones, approximately 90% found once. The sample here was peripheral blood, taken after pregnancy. The receptors come from a female donor with multiple sclerosis, enrolled in a pregnancy study.

The genes are TRBV29-1 and TRBJ2-5, with TRBD2 matching 7 bases. V lost 5 bases and J lost 0; bases outside the gene matches: 3. Per the germline V gene, CDR1 is SQVTM and CDR2 is ANQGSEA. The CDR3 extends over 13 amino acids. CDR3 DNA sequence: TGCAGCGTTTCAGGACTAGACCAAGAGACCCAGTACTTC. Its protein product is CSVSGLDQETQYF.

This clone was seen once. The V call is TRBV5-1, the J call TRBJ1-2; D not certain. CDR3 size: 13 residues. Per the germline V gene, CDR1 is SGHRS and CDR2 is YFSETQ. V lost 5 bases and J 2 bases, leaving 10 bases between the germline ends. The CDR3 loop is CASSFRVNYGYTF. CDR3 bases: TGCGCCAGCAGTTTTAGAGTGAACTATGGCTACACCTTC.

The V call is TRBV9, the J call TRBJ1-4; 8 nucleotides agree with TRBD1. Per the germline V gene, CDR1 is SGDLS and CDR2 is YYNGEE. Unmatched junction bases numbered 7, after V lost 3 bases and J lost 6 bases. CDR3 length: 15 amino acids. The CDR3 region is CASSARGLGDEKLFF. The DNA for the CDR3 is TGTGCCAGCAGCGCCAGGGGGCTCGGGGATGAAAAACTGTTTTTT.

The rearrangement uses TRBV19 and TRBJ1-5; a possible D gene is TRBD1 (6 bases). The CDR3 is 14 residues long. Germline CDR1 is LNHDA and CDR2 is SQIVND (reference sequence). The V gene lost 4 bases and the J gene lost 4 bases, with 11 bases spanning the gap. The DNA of the CDR3 is TGTGCCAGTAGTACATCTCAGGGGAATCAGCCCCAGCATTTT. It codes for CASSTSQGNQPQHF.

This clone has a single count. The genes are TRBV6-6 and TRBJ2-7; D possibly corresponds to TRBD2 (5 bases). Trimming took 5 bases from V and 0 from J, leaving 17 bases between them. CDR3 length: 16 residues. Germline-derived CDR1 and CDR2 are MNHNY and SVGAGI (reference sequence). The CDR3 here is CASSPSTIGSSYEQYF. The CDR3, as DNA: TGTGCCAGCAGTCCTTCTACGATAGGGAGCTCCTACGAGCAGTACTTC.

This rearrangement joins TRBV6-1 to TRBJ2-4; D perhaps matches TRBD2 (7 bases). This CDR3 comprises 15 residues. V lost 1 base and J lost 6, with 13 bases in between. Germline assignment: CDR1 MNHNS and CDR2 SASEGT. CDR3 amino acids: CASSEVGGAGNIQYF. The CDR3 region has the DNA TGTGCCAGCAGTGAAGTTGGGGGGGCAGGAAACATTCAGTACTTC.

The chain carries TRBV4-2 and TRBJ1-1; D is unresolved. Between the trimmed V and J ends, which lost 1 base and 5 bases, there was a span of 17 bases. This CDR3 has 16 amino acids. Germline CDR1 and CDR2: LGHNA and YNFKEQ. CDR3 in DNA: TGTGCCAGCAGCCAAGTCGAGGGAAGTGGGTCGACTGAAGCTTTCTTT. Its translation is CASSQVEGSGSTEAFF.

The chain is built from TRBV30 and TRBJ1-2; D is unresolved. CDR1 is GTSNPN and CDR2 is SVGIG in the germline V gene (reference sequence). Trimming cost V 0 bases and J 7 bases, with 6 bases left between them. This CDR3 is built from 11 residues. CDR3 sequence: CAWSVQSGYTF. DNA for the CDR3: TGTGCCTGGAGTGTACAAAGTGGCTACACCTTC.

V gene TRBV5-1 combines with J gene TRBJ1-1, with TRBD1 identical over 8 bases. This CDR3 is built from 18 residues. Germline lookup yields CDR1 SGHRS and CDR2 YFSETQ. V trimming: 1 base; J trimming: 4 bases; junction bases outside the gene matches: 15. The chain's CDR3 is CASSLFGRQGLGGTEAFF. The CDR3 nucleotides are TGCGCCAGCAGCTTGTTCGGTCGACAGGGGTTAGGTGGCACTGAAGCTTTCTTT.

The chain combines TRBV6-1 with TRBJ1-1; 7 positions match TRBD1. Per the germline V gene, CDR1 is MNHNS and CDR2 is SASEGT. There are 15 residues in the CDR3. J was trimmed by 5 bases and V by 6 bases; bases with no gene match: 12. CDR3 nucleotide sequence: TGTGCCAGCAGCCCTGGACAGGTCCTTGGGACTGAAGCTTTCTTT. It specifies CASSPGQVLGTEAFF.

Comments on this clone: The same CDR3 can be traced to other DNA sequences in this sample. The chain links TRBV10-3 to TRBJ2-1; 7 positions match TRBD1. The germline CDR1 and CDR2 sequences are ENHRY and SYGVKD. Losses at the gene ends were 3 bases for V and 7 bases for J; bases not matched to a gene: 0. The CDR3 has 12 amino acids. CDR3 in DNA: TGTGCCATCAGTGACAGGGGGAATGAGCAGTTCTTC. Amino acids: CAISDRGNEQFF.

This clone has only a few counts. The chain has TRBV29-1 and TRBJ1-1; maybe TRBD1 (5 bases). Per the germline V gene, CDR1 is SQVTM and CDR2 is ANQGSEA. Trimming removed 8 bases at V and 0 bases at J, with 10 bases between. The CDR3 is 12 residues long. The DNA of the CDR3 is TGCAGCTACAGGACGGTGAACACTGAAGCTTTCTTT. Translated: CSYRTVNTEAFF.

This chain links TRBV30 with TRBJ2-4; TRBD2 aligns across 7 bases. The CDR3 has 20 residues. Per the germline V gene, CDR1 is GTSNPN and CDR2 is SVGIG (reference sequence). V shed 3 bases and J 2 bases; nucleotides not matched to a gene: 22. The CDR3: CAWSQSPAGVGSRTKNIQYF. As DNA, the CDR3 is TGTGCCTGGAGCCAATCTCCGGCGGGAGTAGGTAGTCGGACCAAAAACATTCAGTACTTC.

The rearrangement uses TRBV5-1 and TRBJ2-7, with 7 bases lining up with TRBD2. The V segment lost 6 bases and the J segment 1 base; nucleotides outside the gene matches: 4. This CDR3 is 13 amino acids long. The germline CDR1 and CDR2 sequences are SGHRS and YFSETQ. The CDR3 DNA is TGCGCCAGCAATCCCGGGGGGTCCTACGAGCAGTACTTC. The encoded protein is CASNPGGSYEQYF.

The rearrangement links TRBV7-9 to TRBJ1-2, with D possibly being TRBD1 (6 bases). V shed 3 bases and J shed 6 bases, with 20 bases lying between them. Per the germline V gene, CDR1 is SEHNR and CDR2 is FQNEAQ (reference sequence). The CDR3 is 16 amino acids. The CDR3 coding sequence is TGTGCCAGCAGCTTCCTCCCCGGGACATCAAGGGATGGCTACACCTTC. As protein: CASSFLPGTSRDGYTF. Looking up the rest from reference TRBV7-9 and TRBJ1-2 gives the full variable domain: DTGVSQNPRHKITKRGQNVTFRCDPISEHNRLYWYRQTLGQGPEFLTYFQNEAQLEKSRLLSDRFSAERPKGSFSTLEIQRTEQGDSAMYLCASSFLPGTSRDGYTFGSGTRLTVV.

J is TRBJ1-2 and V is TRBV6-5; 8 bases map to TRBD1. Germline V gene data show CDR1 as MNHEY and CDR2 as SVGAGI. J was trimmed by 5 bases and V by 1 base; bases with no gene match: 6. CDR3 size: 15 residues. The chain's CDR3 is CASSYLDRAEYGYTF. The DNA for the CDR3 is TGTGCCAGCAGTTACTTGGACAGGGCGGAATATGGCTACACCTTC.

This rearrangement joins TRBV7-3 to TRBJ2-1, with 11 bases lining up with TRBD2. The CDR3 is 15 amino acids. The germline V gene has CDR1 SGHTA and CDR2 FQGTGA. Trimming cost V 3 bases and J 8 bases; bases outside gene matches: 6. CDR3 nucleotide sequence: TGTGCCAGCAGCTTCTTAGCGGGAGGGCTTCATGAGCAGTTCTTC. Its protein product is CASSFLAGGLHEQFF.

The chain joins TRBV19 to TRBJ1-1; 9 positions match TRBD1. The CDR3 spans 15 residues. Germline-derived CDR1 and CDR2 are LNHDA and SQIVND (reference sequence). Trimming at V came to 4 bases and at J to 5 bases, leaving 8 bases not matched to a gene. The CDR3 region has the DNA TGTGCCAGTAGTACACAGGGGGCGATGGCAACTGAAGCTTTCTTT. Residues: CASSTQGAMATEAFF.

V and J are TRBV10-3 and TRBJ2-4; 7 nucleotides agree with TRBD2. The junction had 7 bases not matched to a gene; V was cut back by 2 bases and J by 0 bases. From germline, CDR1 is ENHRY and CDR2 SYGVKD. CDR3 size: 17 residues. The CDR3 coding sequence is TGTGCCATCAGTGAGGAGGGAGGGGCGGGAGCCAAAAACATTCAGTACTTC. This codes for CAISEEGGAGAKNIQYF.

The chain combines TRBV7-2 with TRBJ2-5, with a tentative D call TRBD2 (6 bases). Between the trimmed V and J ends, which lost 3 bases and 3 bases, there was a span of 11 bases. Per germline, CDR1 SGHTA and CDR2 FQGNSA. The CDR3 totals 14 residues. The CDR3, as DNA: TGTGCCAGCAGCTTGTGGACGGGGGAAGAGACCCAGTACTTC. This codes for CASSLWTGEETQYF.

This chain links TRBV4-1 with TRBJ2-7, with D tentatively TRBD1 (8 bases). Germline assignment: CDR1 MGHRA and CDR2 YSYEKL. This CDR3 has 14 residues. V was pared by 2 bases and J by 5 bases, with 13 bases between. CDR3 sequence reads: CASSQRTGRDEQYF. The DNA for the CDR3 is TGCGCCAGCAGCCAAAGGACAGGGAGGGACGAGCAGTACTTC.